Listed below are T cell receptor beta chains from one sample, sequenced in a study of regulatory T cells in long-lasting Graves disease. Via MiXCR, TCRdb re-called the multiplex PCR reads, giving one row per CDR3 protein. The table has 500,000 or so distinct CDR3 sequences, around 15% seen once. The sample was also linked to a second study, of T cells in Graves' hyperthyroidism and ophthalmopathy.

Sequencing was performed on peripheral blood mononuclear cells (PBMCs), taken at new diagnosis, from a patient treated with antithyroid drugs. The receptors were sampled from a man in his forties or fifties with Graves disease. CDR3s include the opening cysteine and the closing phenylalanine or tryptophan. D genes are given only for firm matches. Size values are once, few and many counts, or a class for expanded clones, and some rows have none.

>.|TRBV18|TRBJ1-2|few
TGTGCCAGCTCACCCACAGTCCCTAACTATGGCTACACCTTC
CASSPTVPNYGYTF
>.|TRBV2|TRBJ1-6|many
TGTGCCAGCAGTGTACGGGAGGCTTCACCCCTCCACTTT
CASSVREASPLHF
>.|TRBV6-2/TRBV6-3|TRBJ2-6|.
TGTGCCAGCAGTGAACGACAGTTGGGCTCTGGGGCCAACGTCCTGACTTTC
CASSERQLGSGANVLTF
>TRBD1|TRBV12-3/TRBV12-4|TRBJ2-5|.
TGTGCCAGCAGCCCGACAGGGATCGAGACCCAGTACTTC
CASSPTGIETQYF
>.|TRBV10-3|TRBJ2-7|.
TGTGCCATACGGACGGCGAGCTCCTACGAGCAGTACTTC
CAIRTASSYEQYF
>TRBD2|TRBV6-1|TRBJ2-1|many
TGTGCCAGCAGTGGACTAGCGGGAGACGGTGAGCAGTTCTTC
CASSGLAGDGEQFF
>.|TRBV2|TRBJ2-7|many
TGTGCCTGCCGGGACAACTCCCTCAAGCAGTACTTC
CACRDNSLKQYF
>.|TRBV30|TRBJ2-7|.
TGTGCCTGGAGTTTCCAGGGTGGCGAGCAGTACTTC
CAWSFQGGEQYF
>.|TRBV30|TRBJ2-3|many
TGTGCCTGGAGTGGTTTCGGGGGAGATACGCAGTATTTT
CAWSGFGGDTQYF
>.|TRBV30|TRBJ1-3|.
TGTGCCTGGAGTGTCGGACGGATCTCTGGAAACACCATATATTTT
CAWSVGRISGNTIYF
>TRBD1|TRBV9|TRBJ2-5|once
TGTGCCAGCAGCGTAGGAGAGGGGGCGCCGAAACAAGAGACCCAGTACTTC
CASSVGEGAPKQETQYF
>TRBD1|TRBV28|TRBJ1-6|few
TGTGCCAGCAGGCACAGGGGGCACAATTCACCCCTCCACTTT
CASRHRGHNSPLHF
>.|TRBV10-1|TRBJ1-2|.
TGCGCCAGCAGTGTTTTCCCTCCGGGACAAAGACTACGTGGCTACACCTTC
CASSVFPPGQRLRGYTF
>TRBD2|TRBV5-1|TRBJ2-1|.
TGCGCCAGCAGCTCCGGAGCGTTAACTAGCGGGAGGGCCGAAAATGAGCAGTTCTTC
CASSSGALTSGRAENEQFF
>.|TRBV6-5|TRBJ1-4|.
TGTGCCAGCAGTTACTCCACAGGGCCAGAAAAACTGTTTTTT
CASSYSTGPEKLFF
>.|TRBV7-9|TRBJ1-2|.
TGTGCCAGCAGCCACGACAGAAACAACTATGGCTACACCTTC
CASSHDRNNYGYTF
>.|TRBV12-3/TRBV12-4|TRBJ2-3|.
TGTGCCAGCAACCCCGACAGCCGCACAGATACGCAGTATTTT
CASNPDSRTDTQYF
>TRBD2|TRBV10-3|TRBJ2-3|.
TGTGCCATAGCGGGAGGGCCGACAGATACGCAGTATTTT
CAIAGGPTDTQYF
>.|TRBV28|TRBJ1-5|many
TGTGCCAGCAGACTTATGAGCAATCAGCCCCAGCATTTT
CASRLMSNQPQHF
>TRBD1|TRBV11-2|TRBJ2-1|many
TGTGCCAGCAGCTCCGGGACAGGGGCCTACAATGAGCAGTTCTTC
CASSSGTGAYNEQFF
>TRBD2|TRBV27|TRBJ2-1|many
TGTGCCAGCAGGGGACTAGCGGCCAACAATGAGCAGTTCTTC
CASRGLAANNEQFF
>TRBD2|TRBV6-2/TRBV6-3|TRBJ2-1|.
TGTGCCAGCACTCCAGGGACTAGCGGGAGGTGTGAGCAGTTCTTC
CASTPGTSGRCEQFF
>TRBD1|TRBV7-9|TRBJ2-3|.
TGTGCCAGCAGCTTAGGCGACAGGGAAACAGATACGCAGTATTTT
CASSLGDRETDTQYF
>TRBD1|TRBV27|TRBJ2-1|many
TGTGCCAGCAGTTGGGGACAGCTGAATGAGCAGTTCTTC
CASSWGQLNEQFF
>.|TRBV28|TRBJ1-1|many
TGTGCCAGCAGTACCTTAAGGGGGACTGAAGCTTTCTTT
CASSTLRGTEAFF
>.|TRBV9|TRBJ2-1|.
TGTGCCAGCAGCGTAAGTCCCCCGGCAACCAATGAGCAGTTCTTC
CASSVSPPATNEQFF
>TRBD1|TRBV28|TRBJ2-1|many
TGTGCCAGCAGCCTGGGACAGGGTAGGGACAATGAGCAGTTCTTC
CASSLGQGRDNEQFF
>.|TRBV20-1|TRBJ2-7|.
TGCAGTGCTAGCGTGGTGAGCTCCTACGAGCAGTACTTC
CSASVVSSYEQYF
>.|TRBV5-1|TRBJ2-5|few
TGCGCCAGCAGCTTTGAACAGGTACAAGAGACCCAGTACTTC
CASSFEQVQETQYF
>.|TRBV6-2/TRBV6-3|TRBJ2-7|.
TGTGCCAGCAGTGGGTCGAGGACCGCCCCGTACGAGCAGTACTTC
CASSGSRTAPYEQYF
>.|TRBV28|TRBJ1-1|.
TGTGCCAGCAGTCCCATCGACGGCACTGAAGCTTTCTTT
CASSPIDGTEAFF
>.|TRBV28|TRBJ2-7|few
TGTGCCAGCACCTCAGGGGACATCTCCTACGAGCAGTACTTC
CASTSGDISYEQYF
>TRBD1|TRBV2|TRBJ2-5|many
TGTGCCAGCAACCGCAGGGGGCGCGAAGAGACCCAGTACTTC
CASNRRGREETQYF
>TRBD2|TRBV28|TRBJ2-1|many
TGTGCCAGCAGTTTTGTGGGAGGGGCAGGCAATGAGCAGTTCTTC
CASSFVGGAGNEQFF
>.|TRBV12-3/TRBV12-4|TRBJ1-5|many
TGTGCCAGCTCCACTAGCAATCAGCCCCAGCATTTT
CASSTSNQPQHF
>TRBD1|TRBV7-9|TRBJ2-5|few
TGTGCCAGCAGCTTGTTTGGGACAGGGATGAAAGAGACCCAGTACTTC
CASSLFGTGMKETQYF
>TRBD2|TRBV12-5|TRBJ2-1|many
TGTGCTAGTGGTTTGGCCGTAGCTAGCGGGAACTACAATGAGCAGTTCTTC
CASGLAVASGNYNEQFF
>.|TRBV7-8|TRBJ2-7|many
TGTGCCAGCAGCTTAGAGTTGGGGGGCTACGAGCAGTACTTC
CASSLELGGYEQYF
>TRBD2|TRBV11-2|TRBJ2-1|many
TGTGCCAGCAGCCATCCGGGGACTAGCGGGACTAATGAGCAGTTCTTC
CASSHPGTSGTNEQFF
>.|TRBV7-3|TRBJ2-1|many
TGTGCCAGCAGCCGCTCGGGGGCTGGGTACAATGAGCAGTTCTTC
CASSRSGAGYNEQFF
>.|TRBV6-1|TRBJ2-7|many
TGTGCCAGCAGGGAGATGGGCGAGCAGTACTTC
CASREMGEQYF
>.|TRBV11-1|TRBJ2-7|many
TGTGCCAGCAGCTTAAGGGGCGGGGAGGCCTACGAGCAGTACTTC
CASSLRGGEAYEQYF
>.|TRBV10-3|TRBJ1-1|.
TGTGCCATGCTAACCGGAAGGGGTGAAGCTTTCTTT
CAMLTGRGEAFF